One and the same sample provided the 28 T cell receptor beta chains below, sequenced in a study of OX40 agonist ivuxolimab in advanced cancers. The protocol was immunoSEQ multiplex PCR, while the TCRdb copy is restricted to in-frame clones and leaves out a portion. The table lists about 62,000 clones, 79% of them singletons. Sequenced material: CD4+ or CD8+ T cells sorted from blood, taken in a trial of the OX40 agonist ivuxolimab. The receptors were gathered from an adult with an advanced solid tumor such as melanoma, head and neck, liver or kidney cancer.

The rearrangement uses TRBV4-3 and TRBJ2-3, with D perhaps matching TRBD2 (7 bases). This CDR3 has 15 residues. The germline CDR1 and CDR2 sequences are LGHNA and YSLEER. V shed 2 bases and J shed 4 bases, with 13 bases lying between them. The chain's CDR3 is CASSQMRGGADTQYF. As DNA, the CDR3 is TGCGCCAGCAGCCAAATGAGGGGGGGGGCAGATACGCAGTATTTT.

This chain connects TRBV6-5 to TRBJ2-7; 8 bases agree with TRBD2. The CDR3 extends over 14 amino acids. Per germline, CDR1 MNHEY and CDR2 SVGAGI. Trimming took 5 bases from V and 2 from J; bases not matched to a gene: 5. CDR3 nucleotides: TGTGCCAGCAGTCCCGTCGGGGGGGCCTACGAGCAGTACTTC. Translating gives CASSPVGGAYEQYF.

The chain combines TRBV19 with TRBJ1-4; TRBD1 might be the D (5 bases). This CDR3 has 12 residues. V lost 5 bases and J 13 bases, leaving 14 bases between the germline ends. The germline V gene has CDR1 LNHDA and CDR2 SQIVND (reference sequence). CDR3 sequence reads: CASSQGEQRLFF. CDR3 DNA sequence: TGTGCCAGTAGTCAGGGTGAACAGAGACTGTTTTTT.

This clone has a single count. The V gene is TRBV6-4, the J gene TRBJ1-2; no firm D call. CDR1 MRHNA and CDR2 SNTAGT come from the germline V gene. The CDR3 totals 14 residues. V was pared by 5 bases and J by 2 bases, with 12 bases between. CDR3 in amino acids: CASSPTEGNYGYTF. DNA of the CDR3: TGTGCCAGCAGTCCAACAGAGGGAAACTATGGCTACACCTTC.

The V gene is TRBV6-6, the J gene TRBJ2-4; D remains ambiguous. The germline gives CDR1 MNHNY, CDR2 SVGAGI (reference sequence). V gave up 3 bases and J gave up 2 bases, with 5 bases separating them. The CDR3 has 13 amino acids. The DNA for the CDR3 is TGTGCCAGCAGTTATGGGTCCAAAAACATTCAGTACTTC. This gives the protein CASSYGSKNIQYF.

The V gene is TRBV11-2, the J gene TRBJ1-2, with D maybe TRBD1 (5 bases). V lost 5 bases, J lost 4 bases, and 17 bases lay in between. The CDR3 is 15 amino acids. CDR1 is SGHAT and CDR2 is FQNNGV in the germline V gene. CDR3 bases: TGTGCCAGCAGCCCAGCCGGGACTTCTGCCTATGGCTACACCTTC. Encoded protein: CASSPAGTSAYGYTF.

This clone was seen only once. The chain uses TRBV9 and TRBJ2-7; 10 bases fit TRBD2. The germline gives CDR1 SGDLS, CDR2 YYNGEE. The junction had 5 bases not matched to a gene; V was cut back by 3 bases and J by 2 bases. This CDR3 is built from 15 residues. The CDR3 loop reads CASSAGLAETYEQYF. Here the CDR3 DNA reads TGTGCCAGCAGCGCCGGACTAGCGGAAACCTACGAGCAGTACTTC.

The chain joins TRBV7-9 to TRBJ1-6; possibly TRBD1 for D (5 bases). Germline V gene lookup returns CDR1 SEHNR and CDR2 FQNEAQ (reference sequence). Between the trimmed V and J ends, which lost 3 bases and 8 bases, there was a span of 11 bases. The CDR3 spans 14 residues. The CDR3: CASSFQGPHSPLHF. CDR3 DNA sequence: TGTGCCAGCAGCTTTCAGGGCCCGCATTCACCCCTCCACTTT.

The V gene is TRBV9, the J gene TRBJ2-1; D might be TRBD1 (6 bases). V shed 4 bases and J shed 6 bases, with 17 bases lying between them. Germline V gene data show CDR1 as SGDLS and CDR2 as YYNGEE. This CDR3 has 15 residues. Here the CDR3 DNA reads TGTGCCAGCAGCTCGGTGGGGGCTCCGGGCAATGAGCAGTTCTTC. Encoded protein: CASSSVGAPGNEQFF.

The chain couples TRBV27 to TRBJ1-1; 7 bases are shared with TRBD1. Trimming cost V 6 bases and J 6 bases; bases outside gene matches: 10. The CDR3 runs 14 residues. The germline gives CDR1 MNHEY, CDR2 SMNVEV (reference sequence). The CDR3 coding sequence is TGTGCCAGCAGCCTCCCGGGAGGGACAGCTGAAGCTTTCTTT. Translation: CASSLPGGTAEAFF.

The chain employs TRBV6-5 and TRBJ2-7; D is undetermined. Germline V gene lookup returns CDR1 MNHEY and CDR2 SVGAGI. Between the trimmed V and J ends, which lost 8 bases and 2 bases, there was a span of 7 bases. This CDR3 spans 11 amino acids. The CDR3 spells CASADAYEQYF. The DNA of the CDR3 is TGTGCCAGCGCGGATGCCTACGAGCAGTACTTC.

This chain connects TRBV6-5 to TRBJ2-2, with a weak D call TRBD2 (5 bases). V lost 0 bases to trimming and J lost 5 bases, with 7 bases between them. Germline V CDR1 and CDR2: MNHEY, SVGAGI. The CDR3 has 14 amino acids. CDR3 sequence (DNA): TGTGCCAGCAGTTACTCCGGGGAGACCGGGGAGCTGTTTTTT. This translates into CASSYSGETGELFF.

V and J are TRBV15 and TRBJ2-3; D gene ambiguous. Germline V CDR1 and CDR2: LNHNV, YYDKDF (reference sequence). The CDR3 loop spans 17 amino acids. V lost 0 bases, J lost 6 bases, and 19 bases lay in between. CDR3 region: CATSREIRLSFSDTQYF. CDR3 DNA sequence: TGTGCCACCAGCAGAGAGATCAGATTGTCCTTTTCGGATACGCAGTATTTT.

The J gene is TRBJ1-1, the V gene TRBV5-1, with D uncertain. Germline V lookup: CDR1 SGHRS, CDR2 YFSETQ. Trimming left V 2 bases short and J 1 base short, with 6 bases between. This CDR3 spans 13 amino acids. The CDR3 region has the DNA TGCGCCAGCAGCTTTGGGAGGAACACTGAAGCTTTCTTT. Translation: CASSFGRNTEAFF. The variable domain in full, completed from reference TRBV5-1 and TRBJ1-1, reads KAGVTQTPRYLIKTRGQQVTLSCSPISGHRSVSWYQQTPGQGLQFLFEYFSETQRNKGNFPGRFSGRQFSNSRSEMNVSTLELGDSALYLCASSFGRNTEAFFGQGTRLTVV.

The chain carries TRBV25-1 and TRBJ1-2, with D uncertain. From germline, CDR1 is MGHDK and CDR2 SYGVNS. The V and J ends lost 2 bases and 7 bases respectively, with 5 bases between them. The CDR3 covers 11 residues. CDR3 DNA sequence: TGTGCCAGCAGTGAAATGCTTGGCTACACCTTC. Its protein product is CASSEMLGYTF.

J is TRBJ1-1 and V is TRBV27; D gene uncertain. V lost 1 base to trimming and J lost 11 bases, with 11 bases between them. The CDR3 is 12 amino acids. Germline loops: CDR1 MNHEY, CDR2 SMNVEV (reference sequence). CDR3 nucleotide sequence: TGTGCCAGCAGTTTATGGCCAGGACGGGCTTTCTTT. This translates into CASSLWPGRAFF.

This clone was observed a single time. J is TRBJ2-7 and V is TRBV6-6, with D perhaps given as TRBD1 or TRBD2 (5 bases each). With 4 bases removed from V and 0 bases from J, the gap between germline ends came to 16 bases. The CDR3 covers 16 residues. Germline V gives CDR1 MNHNY, CDR2 SVGAGI (reference sequence). The CDR3 sequence is CASSSPGTDSSYEQYF. Written as DNA, the CDR3 is TGTGCCAGCAGTTCCCCCGGGACGGACTCCTCCTACGAGCAGTACTTC.

In DNA form, the CDR3 reads TGTGCCAGCAGCCAAGGGGAAACCTACGAGCAGTACTTC. As protein: CASSQGETYEQYF. The rearrangement joins TRBV4-2 to TRBJ2-5; no clear D. The DNA end favors TRBJ2-7, so the J call may be wrong. This CDR3 has 13 residues. Germline lookup yields CDR1 LGHNA and CDR2 YNFKEQ.

This clone has just one count. A read error may produce the germline difference seen at one junction end. V usage is TRBV5-3 and J usage is TRBJ1-3; unclear D gene. TRBV5-3 is an ORF, with its function uncertain. This CDR3 has 15 amino acids. The CDR3: CASSLSGSTGNTIYF. The CDR3 nucleotides read TGTGCCAGCAGCTTGTCGGGATCTACTGGAAACACCATATATTTT.

The CDR3 spells CASSLFVSYEQYF. CDR3 nucleotides: TGTGCCAGCAGCCTCTTCGTATCCTACGAGCAGTACTTC. J is TRBJ2-7 and V is TRBV14; D not certain. CDR1 is SGHDN, CDR2 FVKESK, per germline. The V and J ends lost 4 bases and 1 base respectively, with 8 bases between them. CDR3 length: 13 amino acids.

This rearrangement joins TRBV4-1 to TRBJ1-5; 10 bases map to TRBD1. Trimming removed 1 base from V and 4 bases from J; junction bases left unmatched: 4. CDR1 is MGHRA, CDR2 YSYEKL, per germline. The CDR3 runs 16 residues. DNA for the CDR3: TGCGCCAGCAGCCAAGGGGGACAGGGGCAAAATCAGCCCCAGCATTTT. This sequence encodes CASSQGGQGQNQPQHF.

V is TRBV5-6 and J is TRBJ2-3; 7 bases match TRBD2. J was trimmed by 5 bases and V by 5 bases; bases with no gene match: 20. This CDR3 is 18 amino acids long. CDR1 and CDR2 from the germline V gene are SGHDT and YYEEEE. CDR3 residues: CASSSFLAWEGLQDTQYF. In DNA form, the CDR3 reads TGTGCCAGCAGTTCGTTCCTAGCGTGGGAGGGTTTGCAAGATACGCAGTATTTT.

This chain joins TRBV12-5 and TRBJ1-2; weak D call: TRBD1 (5 bases). This CDR3 has 18 residues. V dropped 3 bases and J dropped 3 bases, with 23 bases sitting between them. Looked up from germline, CDR1 is LGHNT and CDR2 is FRNRAP. The CDR3 DNA reads as TGTGCTAGTGGTTTTGCTACGGGTGGGGACCGAGATGACTATGGCTACACCTTC. Translating it yields CASGFATGGDRDDYGYTF.

The chain couples TRBV27 to TRBJ1-6, with D possibly matching TRBD1 (5 bases). CDR3 length: 16 residues. V shed 2 bases and J shed 6 bases, with 14 bases lying between them. From germline, CDR1 is MNHEY and CDR2 SMNVEV (reference sequence). The CDR3 DNA sequence: TGTGCCAGCAGTTTAAGTGGTCCAGGGTCTAATTCACCCCTCCACTTT. Its protein is CASSLSGPGSNSPLHF.

In regard to this clone: This sample includes further DNA sequences coding for the same CDR3. The chain recombines TRBV29-1 with TRBJ2-3, with D possibly being TRBD1 (5 bases). This CDR3 has 13 amino acids. Trimming took off 4 bases at V and 1 base at J, with 9 bases between the two ends. Germline CDR1 and CDR2: SQVTM and ANQGSEA. This CDR3 reads CSVVRGRTDTQYF. CDR3 nucleotide sequence: TGCAGCGTTGTAAGGGGCCGCACAGATACGCAGTATTTT.

This clone has only one observation. V usage is TRBV7-2 and J usage is TRBJ2-3; tentatively, D is TRBD2 (6 bases). The V end was cut by 0 bases, the J end by 2 bases, with 12 bases between. Germline CDR1 and CDR2: SGHTA and FQGNSA. The CDR3 runs to 16 residues. CDR3 DNA sequence: TGTGCCAGCAGCTTAGCGCTCGGGGGACTCACAGATACGCAGTATTTT. It encodes CASSLALGGLTDTQYF.

V and J are TRBV7-9 and TRBJ2-1, with 10 positions matching TRBD2. In germline, CDR1 is SEHNR, CDR2 FQNEAQ (reference sequence). This CDR3 contains 17 residues. J gave up 5 bases and V 1 base, and 8 bases lay outside the gene matches. The CDR3 here is CASSLVLAGVHNNEQFF. The CDR3 DNA reads TGTGCCAGCAGCTTAGTCCTAGCGGGAGTACATAACAATGAGCAGTTCTTC.

This clone was detected only a few times. This chain links TRBV21-1 with TRBJ1-1; the D call TRBD1 from the table was never checked on the DNA. TRBV21-1 is annotated as a pseudogene. The CDR3 loop spans 16 amino acids. CDR3 nucleotide sequence: TGTGCCAGCAGCAAATTGCCGGGACAGGGGAACACTGAAGCTTTCTTT. Translating it yields CASSKLPGQGNTEAFF.